The 21 T cell receptor beta chains reported below all come from one sample, sequenced in a study of vaccination and CD4 T cells after COVID-19. This sample's treatment: 10-day PBMC culture with coronavirus spike peptide pools or control peptides (ViraFEST assay). At the Johns Hopkins FTIC core, DNA taken from cultured CD4+ T cells was sequenced by way of the Oncomine TCR Beta short-read assay. TCRdb called the PCR reads again in MiXCR, with one record for every CDR3 protein. The table shows more than 12,000 distinct CDR3 sequences, with about 44% occurring only once. These receptors' targets are unknown. The specimen was CD4+ T cells from blood, cultured in vitro. The receptors come from a human donor who had recovered from COVID-19.

The chain combines TRBV6-2 or TRBV6-3 with TRBJ2-5; 13 bases map to TRBD2. In germline, CDR1 is MNHEY, CDR2 SVGEGT. V lost 10 bases, J lost 5 bases, and 10 bases stayed unmatched. CDR3 size: 15 residues. CDR3 DNA sequence: TGTGCCACCTCTTGGACTAGCGGGAGTGGGGAGACCCAGTACTTC. Its protein is CATSWTSGSGETQYF.

Only a few counts were recorded for this clonotype. V is TRBV6-1 and J is TRBJ2-7; 8 bases match TRBD1. The CDR3 is made up of 19 amino acids. Germline CDR1 reads MNHNS; CDR2 reads SASEGT. With 5 bases clipped from V and 0 bases from J, the junction kept 18 bases outside the gene matches. The CDR3 here is CASSRRPGTGAYSSYEQYF. CDR3 sequence (DNA): TGTGCCAGCAGTCGCCGACCCGGGACAGGAGCCTATAGCTCCTACGAGCAGTACTTC.

This clonotype has a handful of counts. The chain recombines TRBV6-5 with TRBJ1-6, with 8 bases that match TRBD1. CDR1 and CDR2 (germline): MNHEY, SVGAGI. The junction had 3 bases not matched to a gene; V was cut back by 4 bases and J by 7 bases. This CDR3 region has 14 residues. The CDR3 loop reads CASSLDRANSPLHF. CDR3 DNA: TGTGCCAGCAGTTTGGACAGGGCGAATTCACCCCTCCACTTT.

This clonotype has a handful of counts. Here the CDR3 reads CASSYRDGAYEQYF. CDR3 nucleotides: TGTGCCAGCAGTTACCGTGACGGCGCCTACGAGCAGTACTTC. This rearrangement joins TRBV6-2 or TRBV6-3 to TRBJ2-7; D ambiguous. V dropped 2 bases and J dropped 2 bases, with 10 bases sitting between them. The CDR3 consists of 14 residues. Germline assignment: CDR1 MNHEY and CDR2 SVGEGT.

The chain employs TRBV5-1 and TRBJ2-1, with a weak D call TRBD2 (6 bases). The CDR3 spans 17 residues. The V end lost 0 bases, the J end lost 0 bases, and 13 bases lay between the germline ends. Germline V lookup: CDR1 SGHRS, CDR2 YFSETQ. The CDR3 DNA sequence: TGCGCCAGCAGCTTGGATCAGCGGGCGAGCTCCTACAATGAGCAGTTCTTC. Its translation: CASSLDQRASSYNEQFF.

The rearrangement links TRBV20-1 to TRBJ1-5; no clear D. This CDR3 region has 13 residues. Germline V gene lookup returns CDR1 DFQATT and CDR2 SNEGSKA (reference sequence). Trimming removed 3 bases at V and 0 bases at J, with 6 bases between. The DNA of the CDR3 is TGCAGTGCTAGGGACTATAGCAATCAGCCCCAGCATTTT. This codes for CSARDYSNQPQHF.

In its sample, this clonotype was seen a few times. V gene TRBV12-3 or TRBV12-4 combines with J gene TRBJ1-2; D unclear. V lost 5 bases and J lost 4, with 8 bases in between. The CDR3 loop spans 12 amino acids. The CDR3 DNA reads as TGTGCCAGCAGTGAGCAGGTCTATGGCTACACCTTC. Translating it yields CASSEQVYGYTF.

This chain links TRBV29-1 with TRBJ2-3; TRBD2 aligns across 7 bases. Trimming cost V 6 bases and J 5 bases; bases outside gene matches: 11. CDR1 is SQVTM, CDR2 ANQGSEA, per germline. The CDR3 spans 14 residues. CDR3 sequence reads: CSVKGLEGGDTQYF. The CDR3 bases are TGCAGCGTCAAAGGACTAGAAGGCGGAGATACGCAGTATTTT.

For the CDR3, the DNA is TGCAGTGCTAGCGGGGGCCAGGGGAACACTGAAGCTTTCTTT. Its translation is CSASGGQGNTEAFF. The V and J genes are TRBV20-1 and TRBJ1-1; TRBD1 is a possible D gene (6 bases). Trimming removed 3 bases at V and 1 base at J, with 12 bases between. This CDR3 contains 14 residues. Germline CDR1 DFQATT, CDR2 SNEGSKA (reference sequence).

CDR3 region: CASSSPNRGPPYEQYF. In nucleotides, the CDR3 is TGTGCCAGCAGTTCCCCGAACAGGGGGCCTCCCTACGAGCAGTACTTC. The chain is built from TRBV27 and TRBJ2-7, with 9 bases aligning to TRBD1. Germline CDR1 reads MNHEY; CDR2 reads SMNVEV (reference sequence). Trimming cost V 4 bases and J 2 bases; bases outside gene matches: 9. The CDR3 runs 16 residues.

The V and J genes are TRBV15 and TRBJ2-6; D ambiguous. The V end lost 2 bases, the J end lost 2 bases, and 4 bases lay between the germline ends. The germline gives CDR1 LNHNV, CDR2 YYDKDF (reference sequence). The CDR3 has 14 residues. This chain's CDR3 is CATSRNTGANVLTF. CDR3 sequence (DNA): TGTGCCACCAGCAGAAACACTGGGGCCAACGTCCTGACTTTC.

Only a few counts were recorded for this clonotype. The chain links TRBV27 to TRBJ2-4; the D gene is possibly TRBD2 (5 bases). Between the trimmed V and J ends, which lost 2 bases and 11 bases, there was a span of 16 bases. This CDR3 comprises 14 residues. Germline V gene data show CDR1 as MNHEY and CDR2 as SMNVEV (reference sequence). As DNA, the CDR3 is TGTGCCAGCAGTTTAACATGGCCCGAGGGCCTTCAGTACTTC. It translates to CASSLTWPEGLQYF.

This clonotype was seen more than once but under ten times. The chain recombines TRBV10-1 with TRBJ2-3; 7 bases agree with TRBD2. Trimming removed 7 bases from V and 3 bases from J; junction bases left unmatched: 10. The CDR3 contains 15 residues. The germline CDR1 and CDR2 sequences are WNHNN and SYGVQD (reference sequence). The CDR3 coding sequence is TGCGCCAGCAAAATTCGGGGGGTAATGACAGATACGCAGTATTTT. This sequence encodes CASKIRGVMTDTQYF.

The genes are TRBV10-1 and TRBJ2-3, with no clear D. The CDR3 sequence is 12 residues long. Germline loops: CDR1 WNHNN, CDR2 SYGVQD (reference sequence). V was pared by 0 bases and J by 8 bases, with 6 bases between. The CDR3 loop reads CASSESFGTQYF. The DNA of the CDR3 is TGCGCCAGCAGTGAGTCGTTCGGTACGCAGTATTTT.

This clonotype rates as medium-sized. The CDR3 spells CASTGGLTYGYTF. The DNA of the CDR3 is TGTGCCAGCACGGGGGGCCTTACCTATGGCTACACCTTC. This chain joins TRBV2 and TRBJ1-2; possible D gene TRBD1, 6 bases. Trimming cost V 7 bases and J 4 bases, with 13 bases left between them. Germline CDR1 and CDR2: SNHLY and FYNNEI. The CDR3 extends over 13 amino acids.

The genes are TRBV4-2 and TRBJ1-3; D is unclear. Deletions cut 5 bases from V and 2 bases from J, with 10 bases between. Looked up from germline, CDR1 is LGHNA and CDR2 is YNFKEQ. This CDR3 contains 14 residues. CDR3 in amino acids: CASSYAAAGNTIYF. Here the CDR3 DNA reads TGTGCCAGCAGCTACGCAGCGGCTGGAAACACCATATATTTT.

This clonotype was detected only a few times. The gene calls are TRBV15 and TRBJ2-1; 8 nucleotides match TRBD2. Germline CDR1 is LNHNV and CDR2 is YYDKDF (reference sequence). This CDR3 comprises 16 residues. Unmatched junction bases numbered 7, after V lost 3 bases and J lost 3 bases. The CDR3 sequence is CATSSASGGYYNEQFF. CDR3 nucleotide sequence: TGTGCCACCAGCAGCGCGAGCGGGGGCTACTACAATGAGCAGTTCTTC.

The V and J genes are TRBV20-1 and TRBJ2-7; 7 nucleotides agree with TRBD2. J gave up 2 bases and V 4 bases, and 8 bases lay outside the gene matches. This CDR3 spans 14 amino acids. Germline V gives CDR1 DFQATT, CDR2 SNEGSKA (reference sequence). The CDR3 DNA follows: TGCAGTGCTATACTCCTAGCGGAAACCTACGAGCAGTACTTC. This gives the protein CSAILLAETYEQYF.

This clonotype was seen only a few times. V gene TRBV7-2 combines with J gene TRBJ1-1; D uncertain. The CDR3 is 13 amino acids. Germline CDR1 reads SGHTA; CDR2 reads FQGNSA. Trimming left V 0 bases short and J 0 bases short, with 2 bases between. This CDR3 is CASSLAMNTEAFF. In DNA, the CDR3 is TGTGCCAGCAGCTTAGCGATGAACACTGAAGCTTTCTTT.

The gene calls are TRBV29-1 and TRBJ1-1, with 9 bases identical to TRBD1. The CDR3 is made up of 14 amino acids. J was trimmed by 1 base and V by 7 bases; bases with no gene match: 7. Germline-derived CDR1 and CDR2 are SQVTM and ANQGSEA. CDR3 protein: CSATQTGGNTEAFF. CDR3 bases: TGCAGCGCTACGCAGACAGGGGGGAACACTGAAGCTTTCTTT. The full variable domain, with the rest looked up from reference TRBV29-1 and TRBJ1-1, is SAVISQKPSRDICQRGTSLTIQCQVDSQVTMMFWYRQQPGQSLTLIATANQGSEATYESGFVIDKFPISRPNLTFSTLTVSNMSPEDSSIYLCSATQTGGNTEAFFGQGTRLTVV.

The chain couples TRBV28 to TRBJ1-1; possibly TRBD1 for D (5 bases). This CDR3 spans 16 amino acids. The V gene lost 2 bases and the J gene lost 0 bases, with 13 bases spanning the gap. The germline V gene has CDR1 MDHEN and CDR2 SYDVKM. CDR3 in amino acids: CASSLTRVGMNTEAFF. The CDR3 nucleotides read TGTGCCAGCAGTTTAACCAGGGTAGGCATGAACACTGAAGCTTTCTTT.